Sequencing of this TCR beta chain was carried out in a study of Ad26.COV2.S vaccination and SARS-CoV-2 variants. Study findings and constraints: Once vaccination had occurred, spike-specific CD8+ and CD4+ T cell responses reportedly showed substantial breadth. TCR breadth and depth analyses may have underestimated total T cell responses.

Treatment described: 19 received Ad26.COV2.S at low or high dose, single or two shots; 5 received placebo; per-sample allocation not given. Day 63 after the first vaccine or placebo injection was the time point for sampling. This adult donor, from Boston, was 18-55 years old. The method was immunoSEQ multiplex PCR; TCRdb's version includes in-frame clones alone and lacks a portion of them. The table lists around 340,000 clones, about 89% of them singletons. As to this clone: Its antigen is not known.

Germline CDR1 reads KGHSH; CDR2 reads LQKENI. V was clipped by 5 bases and J by 4 bases, with 11 bases between them. The CDR3 spans 13 residues. This chain links TRBV18 with TRBJ1-1, with D unresolved. This material consisted of peripheral blood, taken in a trial of Ad26.COV2.S vaccine versus placebo. The sequence was obtained from a person aged 18-60 years who received the Ad26.COV2.S COVID-19 vaccine or a placebo. In DNA, the CDR3 is TGTGCCAGCTCAGACGGGCTATCCACTGAAGCTTTCTTT. It translates to CASSDGLSTEAFF.